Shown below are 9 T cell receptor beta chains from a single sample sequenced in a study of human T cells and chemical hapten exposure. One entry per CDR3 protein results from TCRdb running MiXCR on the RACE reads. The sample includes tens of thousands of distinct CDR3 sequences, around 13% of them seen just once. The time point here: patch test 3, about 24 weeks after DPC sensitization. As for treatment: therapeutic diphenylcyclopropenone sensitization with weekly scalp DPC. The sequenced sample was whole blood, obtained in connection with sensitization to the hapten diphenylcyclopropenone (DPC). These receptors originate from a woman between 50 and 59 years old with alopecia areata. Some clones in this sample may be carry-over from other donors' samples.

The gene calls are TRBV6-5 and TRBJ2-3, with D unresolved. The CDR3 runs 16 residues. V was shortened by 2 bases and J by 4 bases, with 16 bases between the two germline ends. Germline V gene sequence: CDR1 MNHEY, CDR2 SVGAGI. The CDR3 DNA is TGTGCCAGCAGTTACGTGGGCGGAAAAACGGCAGATACGCAGTATTTT. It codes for CASSYVGGKTADTQYF.

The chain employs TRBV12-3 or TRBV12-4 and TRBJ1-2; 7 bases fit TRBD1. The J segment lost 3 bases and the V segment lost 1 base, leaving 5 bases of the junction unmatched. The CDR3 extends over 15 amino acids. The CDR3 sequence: CASSLGRQGYYGYTF. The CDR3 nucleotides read TGTGCCAGCAGTTTAGGGAGACAGGGCTACTATGGCTACACCTTC.

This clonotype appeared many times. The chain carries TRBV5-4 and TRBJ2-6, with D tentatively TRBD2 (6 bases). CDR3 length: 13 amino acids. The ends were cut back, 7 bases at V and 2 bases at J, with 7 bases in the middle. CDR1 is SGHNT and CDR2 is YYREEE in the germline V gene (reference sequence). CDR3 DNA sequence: TGTGCCAGCGGAGGGACTGGGGCCAACGTCCTGACTTTC. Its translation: CASGGTGANVLTF. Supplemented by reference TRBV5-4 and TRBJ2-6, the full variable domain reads ETGVTQSPTHLIKTRGQQVTLRCSSQSGHNTVSWYQQALGQGPQFIFQYYREEENGRGNFPPRFSGLQFPNYSSELNVNALELDDSALYLCASGGTGANVLTFGAGSRLTVL.

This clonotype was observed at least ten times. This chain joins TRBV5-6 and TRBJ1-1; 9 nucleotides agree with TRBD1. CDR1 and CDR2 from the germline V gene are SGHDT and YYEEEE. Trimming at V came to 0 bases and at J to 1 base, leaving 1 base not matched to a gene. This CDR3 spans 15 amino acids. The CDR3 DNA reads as TGTGCCAGCAGCTTGGCGGGACAGGGGAACACTGAAGCTTTCTTT. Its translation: CASSLAGQGNTEAFF.

CDR3 DNA: TGTGCCAGCAGTGTACAGGGGCCTGACACAGATACGCAGTATTTT. It translates to CASSVQGPDTDTQYF. The chain combines TRBV2 with TRBJ2-3, with 7 positions matching TRBD1. V gave up 4 bases and J gave up 2 bases; unmatched junction bases: 6. The V gene's germline CDR1 is SNHLY and CDR2 FYNNEI. The CDR3 totals 15 residues.

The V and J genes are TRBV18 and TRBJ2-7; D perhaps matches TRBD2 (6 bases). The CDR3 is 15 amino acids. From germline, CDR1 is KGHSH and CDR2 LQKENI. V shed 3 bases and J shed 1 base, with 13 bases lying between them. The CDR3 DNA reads TGTGCCAGCTCACCGACAACGGGGGTGTCCTACGAGCAGTACTTC. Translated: CASSPTTGVSYEQYF.

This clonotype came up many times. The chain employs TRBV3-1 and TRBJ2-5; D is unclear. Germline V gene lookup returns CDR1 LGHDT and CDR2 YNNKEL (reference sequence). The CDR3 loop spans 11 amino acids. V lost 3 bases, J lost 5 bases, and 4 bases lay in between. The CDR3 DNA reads TGTGCCAGCAGCCAGATGGAGACCCAGTACTTC. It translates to CASSQMETQYF.

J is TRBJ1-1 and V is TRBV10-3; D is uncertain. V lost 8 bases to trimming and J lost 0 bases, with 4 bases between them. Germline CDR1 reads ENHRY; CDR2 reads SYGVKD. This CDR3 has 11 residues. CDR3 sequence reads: CAIGMNTEAFF. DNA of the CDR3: TGTGCCATCGGTATGAACACTGAAGCTTTCTTT.

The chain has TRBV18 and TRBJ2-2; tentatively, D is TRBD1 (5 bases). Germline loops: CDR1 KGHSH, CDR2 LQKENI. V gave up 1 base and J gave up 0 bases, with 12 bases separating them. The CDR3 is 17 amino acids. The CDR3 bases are TGTGCCAGCTCACCACTGATTCAGGGCGCGAACACCGGGGAGCTGTTTTTT. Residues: CASSPLIQGANTGELFF.